Below are 27 T cell receptor beta chains sequenced from a single sample in a study of spatial heterogeneity in lung cancer (dated by TCRdb to the late 2010s). The library relied on 5' RACE. Sequencing used a NextSeq 500. Through fastp at Q25 and MiXCR, TCRdb rebuilt clones from the public reads, retaining in-frame beta chains. Each entry is one CDR3 protein sequence, shown with its most common DNA and genes. In this sample the table shows about 120,000 distinct CDR3 sequences, 9% to 15% of which occur a single time. Approximately 16% of the sample comes from the top ten. The time point label corresponds to: blood at routine non-recurrence follow-up after resection. For TCR sequencing, whole RNA was extracted from tumor and nontumor lung tissue, or from cryopreserved PBMC samples, and no cell sorting was done. The material sequenced was PBMCs, taken at follow-up. All receptors derive from a male donor with early-stage non-small cell lung cancer.

This clonotype came up a few times. The chain has TRBV6-6 and TRBJ2-1; 9 bases match TRBD1. The germline V gene encodes CDR1 MNHNY and CDR2 SVGAGI (reference sequence). This CDR3 has 16 residues. J lost 8 bases, V lost 6 bases, and 14 bases had no gene match. CDR3 DNA sequence: TGTGCCAGCAGAAATTCTCGGGACAGGGTAATAGATGAGCAGTTCTTC. Its translation: CASRNSRDRVIDEQFF.

In regard to this clonotype: A junction end diverges from the germline sequence, so it may reflect a read error. The chain couples TRBV27 to TRBJ2-2, with D maybe TRBD1 (6 bases). Germline V gene sequence: CDR1 MNHEY, CDR2 SMNVEV (reference sequence). The CDR3 is 13 residues long. CDR3 amino acids: CASSPGQTGELVF. As DNA, the CDR3 is TGTGCCAGCAGTCCCGGACAGACCGGGGAGCTGGTTTTT.

The chain employs TRBV7-2 and TRBJ2-2, with D perhaps TRBD1 (6 bases). Germline V gene sequence: CDR1 SGHTA, CDR2 FQGNSA. Trimming cost V 4 bases and J 4 bases, with 16 bases left between them. CDR3 size: 16 residues. The CDR3 spells CASSSDRREGTGELFF. The CDR3 bases are TGTGCCAGCAGCTCAGACAGGCGCGAGGGCACCGGGGAGCTGTTTTTT.

The chain carries TRBV6-5 and TRBJ1-1; no reliable D call. This CDR3 region has 15 residues. Deletions cut 0 bases from V and 4 bases from J, with 12 bases between. Germline CDR1 MNHEY, CDR2 SVGAGI. CDR3 DNA: TGTGCCAGCAGTTACTCCCGGGGTGTGAGCACTGAAGCTTTCTTT. Translating gives CASSYSRGVSTEAFF.

The sample holds many counts of this clonotype. The V and J genes are TRBV20-1 and TRBJ2-7; possible D gene TRBD1, 5 bases. V was shortened by 6 bases and J by 2 bases, with 14 bases between the two germline ends. This CDR3 is built from 13 residues. CDR1 DFQATT and CDR2 SNEGSKA come from the germline V gene (reference sequence). The CDR3 reads CSALSQGPYEQYF. The CDR3 DNA follows: TGCAGTGCCCTTTCCCAGGGTCCCTACGAGCAGTACTTC.

The table lists this clonotype with a few counts. V gene TRBV20-1 combines with J gene TRBJ2-5, with D perhaps matching TRBD2 (5 bases). CDR1 is DFQATT, CDR2 SNEGSKA, per germline (reference sequence). The CDR3 covers 15 residues. Trimming left V 5 bases short and J 1 base short, with 17 bases between. This CDR3 reads CSAQQAEQIQETQYF. CDR3 DNA sequence: TGCAGTGCTCAACAAGCGGAGCAAATCCAAGAGACCCAGTACTTC.

This clonotype was counted at least ten times. The chain joins TRBV7-9 to TRBJ1-2, with D hard to call. The germline V gene encodes CDR1 SEHNR and CDR2 FQNEAQ (reference sequence). The CDR3 loop spans 14 amino acids. Trimming removed 4 bases at V and 1 base at J, with 10 bases between. The CDR3 protein is CASSSTQFNYGYTF. In nucleotides, the CDR3 is TGTGCCAGCAGCTCTACCCAATTTAACTATGGCTACACCTTC.

The chain's CDR3 is CASSQAGVATEAFF. The CDR3 DNA reads TGTGCCAGCAGCCAAGCCGGGGTTGCCACTGAAGCTTTCTTT. The chain uses TRBV3-1 and TRBJ1-1; D unclear. Germline V gene data show CDR1 as LGHDT and CDR2 as YNNKEL (reference sequence). This CDR3 spans 14 amino acids. Deletions cut 1 base from V and 4 bases from J, with 10 bases between.

The chain recombines TRBV6-2 or TRBV6-3 with TRBJ2-3; tentatively, D is TRBD2 (6 bases). The V end was cut by 8 bases, the J end by 5 bases, with 17 bases between. The CDR3 is 14 amino acids. CDR1 is MNHEY and CDR2 is SVGEGT in the germline V gene. The CDR3 reads CASSWTTQGDTQYF. CDR3 coding DNA: TGTGCCAGCTCCTGGACTACCCAGGGAGATACGCAGTATTTT.

This clonotype was picked up a small number of times. The rearrangement links TRBV24-1 to TRBJ1-5, with TRBD1 identical over 10 bases. Germline CDR1 KGHDR, CDR2 SFDVKD. With 7 bases clipped from V and 4 bases from J, the junction kept 3 bases outside the gene matches. This CDR3 spans 14 amino acids. The CDR3 region has the DNA TGTGCCACCAGAGGGACAGGGGAAAATCAGCCCCAGCATTTT. It codes for CATRGTGENQPQHF.

This clonotype was observed a few times. The rearrangement uses TRBV7-2 and TRBJ2-5; the D is unclear. The V and J ends lost 1 base and 1 base respectively, with 4 bases between them. Germline values: CDR1 SGHTA, CDR2 FQGNSA. CDR3 length: 13 amino acids. CDR3 amino acids: CASSLEGQETQYF. CDR3 coding DNA: TGTGCCAGCAGCTTAGAGGGCCAAGAGACCCAGTACTTC.

This clonotype came up a few times. This rearrangement joins TRBV7-9 to TRBJ2-7; a weak D match, TRBD2 (6 bases). The V gene lost 4 bases and the J gene lost 6 bases, with 19 bases spanning the gap. Germline CDR1 reads SEHNR; CDR2 reads FQNEAQ (reference sequence). The CDR3 consists of 15 residues. DNA for the CDR3: TGTGCCAGCAGCTGGGGACTGTCAAAACCCCCCGAGCAGTACTTC. This gives the protein CASSWGLSKPPEQYF.

This clonotype has only a few counts. This chain joins TRBV5-5 and TRBJ2-5, with D unresolved. Looked up from germline, CDR1 is SGHKS and CDR2 is YYEKEE (reference sequence). The CDR3 loop spans 16 amino acids. V shed 0 bases and J shed 3 bases, with 15 bases lying between them. The CDR3 reads CASSLARTIREETQYF. CDR3 nucleotides: TGTGCCAGCAGCTTGGCCCGGACCATCCGGGAAGAGACCCAGTACTTC.

The rearrangement links TRBV20-1 to TRBJ2-2; D is possibly TRBD2 (5 bases). CDR1 is DFQATT, CDR2 SNEGSKA, per germline (reference sequence). Between the trimmed V and J ends, which lost 6 bases and 5 bases, there was a span of 13 bases. The CDR3 has 13 residues. The CDR3 DNA sequence: TGCAGTGCCCTATTTACTAGAACCGGGGAGCTGTTTTTT. Amino acid sequence: CSALFTRTGELFF.

The V and J genes are TRBV2 and TRBJ2-1; D is ambiguous. The CDR3 sequence is 12 residues long. V was clipped by 7 bases and J by 7 bases, with 11 bases between them. CDR1 is SNHLY and CDR2 is FYNNEI in the germline V gene. CDR3 amino acids: CASTLTLNEQFF. The CDR3 coding sequence is TGTGCCAGCACCCTGACCCTAAATGAGCAGTTCTTC.

This clonotype was counted many times. The chain links TRBV12-3 or TRBV12-4 to TRBJ2-1; 9 bases agree with TRBD2. This CDR3 contains 16 residues. Trimming cost V 3 bases and J 6 bases; bases outside gene matches: 9. CDR3: CASSFSSSGVFNEQFF. The DNA for the CDR3 is TGTGCCAGCAGTTTCAGTTCTAGCGGGGTATTCAATGAGCAGTTCTTC.

The chain has TRBV20-1 and TRBJ1-5; TRBD1 agrees at 7 bases. V trimming: 5 bases; J trimming: 5 bases; junction bases outside the gene matches: 9. The germline V gene has CDR1 DFQATT and CDR2 SNEGSKA (reference sequence). There are 14 residues in the CDR3. DNA for the CDR3: TGCAGTGCTGACGACAGGGCTAGTTATCAGCCCCAGCATTTT. Its translation: CSADDRASYQPQHF.

This clonotype appeared a few times. The chain combines TRBV5-1 with TRBJ2-3; 9 bases map to TRBD2. This CDR3 region has 15 residues. Germline CDR1 and CDR2: SGHRS and YFSETQ. After removal of 4 bases from V and 1 base from J, the junction contained 4 bases not matched to a gene. The CDR3 reads CASSPRTSGTDTQYF. The DNA for the CDR3 is TGCGCCAGCAGCCCACGGACTAGCGGCACAGATACGCAGTATTTT.

This clonotype came up a few times. The J gene is TRBJ1-5, the V gene TRBV5-1; D is ambiguous. The germline V gene encodes CDR1 SGHRS and CDR2 YFSETQ. There are 13 residues in the CDR3. V was pared by 5 bases and J by 7 bases, with 13 bases between. The CDR3 loop reads CASSLGIEQPQHF. In nucleotides, the CDR3 is TGCGCCAGCAGTTTAGGGATTGAGCAGCCCCAGCATTTT.

The chain combines TRBV13 with TRBJ1-2; 9 bases map to TRBD1. V gave up 4 bases and J gave up 1 base; unmatched junction bases: 10. Germline V lookup: CDR1 PRHDT, CDR2 FYEKMQ (reference sequence). This CDR3 is 17 amino acids long. CDR3 bases: TGTGCCAGCAGCTCGCCACCGGACAGGGGAAATAACTATGGCTACACCTTC. Its protein product is CASSSPPDRGNNYGYTF.

As DNA, the CDR3 is TGCGCCAGCAGCTTGGCAGGGACAGGGGCCTACGAGCAGTACTTC. It encodes CASSLAGTGAYEQYF. The chain has TRBV5-1 and TRBJ2-7; 10 nucleotides align to TRBD1. The CDR3 covers 15 residues. V shed 0 bases, J shed 2 bases, and the junction held 2 bases outside the gene matches. Germline assignment: CDR1 SGHRS and CDR2 YFSETQ.

This clonotype was counted between two and nine times. The chain uses TRBV11-2 and TRBJ2-1; 8 bases are a match to TRBD1. The CDR3 has 15 residues. Germline values: CDR1 SGHAT, CDR2 FQNNGV. V gave up 7 bases and J gave up 2 bases; unmatched junction bases: 7. DNA of the CDR3: TGTGCCAGCACCTTGGGGGACAGGCCCTACAATGAGCAGTTCTTC. It yields the protein CASTLGDRPYNEQFF.

This clonotype came up a few times. The gene calls are TRBV9 and TRBJ1-4; 8 bases are a match to TRBD1. Unmatched junction bases numbered 4, after V lost 0 bases and J lost 6 bases. Germline V lookup: CDR1 SGDLS, CDR2 YYNGEE. The CDR3 is made up of 15 amino acids. Here the CDR3 DNA reads TGTGCCAGCAGCGTAGCCCCGACAGGGGATGAAAAACTGTTTTTT. Its protein product is CASSVAPTGDEKLFF.

The rearrangement links TRBV15 to TRBJ2-3; D is possibly TRBD1 (6 bases). The CDR3 is 15 amino acids. V lost 0 bases and J lost 6, with 13 bases in between. The germline gives CDR1 LNHNV, CDR2 YYDKDF (reference sequence). The CDR3 sequence: CATSRDHQGSDTQYF. The CDR3 DNA is TGTGCCACCAGCAGAGATCACCAGGGGAGCGATACGCAGTATTTT.

This clonotype was seen repeatedly, ten times or more. The limits of the CDR3 on the DNA are not certain, so only TCRdb's listed CDR3 is given. The chain links TRBV28 to TRBJ2-7; the D call of TRBD1 is as the table states it, not checked on the DNA. The CDR3 comprises 14 residues, both ends counted. Germline CDR1 and CDR2: MDHEN and SYDVKM. CDR3 protein: CASTIRARGSEQYF.

This clonotype showed up many times. V is TRBV7-2 and J is TRBJ2-3, with D unclear. CDR1 is SGHTA and CDR2 is FQGNSA in the germline V gene. The CDR3 has 17 amino acids. Trimming took off 2 bases at V and 0 bases at J, with 15 bases between the two ends. This chain's CDR3 is CASSLRLFGGSTDTQYF. In nucleotides, the CDR3 is TGTGCCAGCAGCTTACGACTGTTCGGCGGAAGCACAGATACGCAGTATTTT. The whole variable domain, remainder taken from reference TRBV7-2 and TRBJ2-3, is GAGVSQSPSNKVTEKGKDVELRCDPISGHTALYWYRQSLGQGLEFLIYFQGNSAPDKSGLPSDRFSAERTGGSVSTLTIQRTQQEDSAVYLCASSLRLFGGSTDTQYFGPGTRLTVL.

The chain combines TRBV7-2 with TRBJ1-2; 7 bases are a match to TRBD1. The CDR3 is made up of 14 amino acids. The J segment lost 4 bases and the V segment lost 5 bases, leaving 7 bases of the junction unmatched. Germline CDR1 reads SGHTA; CDR2 reads FQGNSA. This CDR3 is CASSPGQPGYGYTF. CDR3 coding DNA: TGTGCCAGCAGCCCGGGACAGCCTGGCTATGGCTACACCTTC.